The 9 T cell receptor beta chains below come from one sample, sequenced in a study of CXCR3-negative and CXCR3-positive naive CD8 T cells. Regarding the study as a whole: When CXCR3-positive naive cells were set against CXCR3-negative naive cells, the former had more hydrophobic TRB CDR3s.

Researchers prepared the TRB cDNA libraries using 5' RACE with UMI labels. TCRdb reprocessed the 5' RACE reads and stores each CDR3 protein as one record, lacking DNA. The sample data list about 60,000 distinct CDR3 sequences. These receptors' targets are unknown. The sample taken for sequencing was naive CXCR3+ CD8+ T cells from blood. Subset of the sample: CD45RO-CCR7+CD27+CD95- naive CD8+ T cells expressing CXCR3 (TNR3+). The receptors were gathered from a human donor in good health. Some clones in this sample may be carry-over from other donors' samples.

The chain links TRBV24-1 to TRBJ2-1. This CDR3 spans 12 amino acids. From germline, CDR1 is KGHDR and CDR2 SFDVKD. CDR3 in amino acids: CATSDFSNEQFF.

The chain's CDR3 is CASSLGRAPIDGYTF. The chain uses TRBV7-9 and TRBJ1-2; TCRdb selects TRBD1, and the lack of DNA leaves this call unchecked. The CDR3 has 15 residues. The germline CDR1 and CDR2 sequences are SEHNR and FQNEAQ (reference sequence).

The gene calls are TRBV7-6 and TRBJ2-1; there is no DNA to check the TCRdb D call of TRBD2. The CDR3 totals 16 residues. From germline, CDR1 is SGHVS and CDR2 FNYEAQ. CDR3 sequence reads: CASSWLAGEFYNEQFF.

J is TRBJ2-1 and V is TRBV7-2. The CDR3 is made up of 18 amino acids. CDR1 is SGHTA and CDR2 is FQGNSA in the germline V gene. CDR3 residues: CASSRPLNITSSYNEQFF.

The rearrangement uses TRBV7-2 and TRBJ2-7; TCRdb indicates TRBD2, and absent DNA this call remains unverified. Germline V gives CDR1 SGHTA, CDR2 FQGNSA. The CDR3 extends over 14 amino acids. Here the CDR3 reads CASSSGLAPNEQYF.

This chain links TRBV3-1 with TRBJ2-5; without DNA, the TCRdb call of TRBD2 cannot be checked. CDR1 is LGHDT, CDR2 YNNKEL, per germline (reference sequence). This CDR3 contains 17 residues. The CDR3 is CASSQDQGEREQETQYF.

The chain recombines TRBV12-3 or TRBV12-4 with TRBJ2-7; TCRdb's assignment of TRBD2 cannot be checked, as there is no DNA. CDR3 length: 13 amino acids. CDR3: CASSLVLRVEQYF.

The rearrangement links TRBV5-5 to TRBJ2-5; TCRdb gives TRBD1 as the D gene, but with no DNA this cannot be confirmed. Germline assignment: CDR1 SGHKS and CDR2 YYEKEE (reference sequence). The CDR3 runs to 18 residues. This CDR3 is CASSAEAGDRVYGETQYF.

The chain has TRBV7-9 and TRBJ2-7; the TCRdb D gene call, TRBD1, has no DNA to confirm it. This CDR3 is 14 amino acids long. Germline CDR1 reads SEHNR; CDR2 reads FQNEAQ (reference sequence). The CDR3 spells CASSRPTGTYEQYF. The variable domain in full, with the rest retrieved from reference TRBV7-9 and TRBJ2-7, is DTGVSQNPRHKITKRGQNVTFRCDPISEHNRLYWYRQTLGQGPEFLTYFQNEAQLEKSRLLSDRFSAERPKGSFSTLEIQRTEQGDSAMYLCASSRPTGTYEQYFGPGTRLTVT.